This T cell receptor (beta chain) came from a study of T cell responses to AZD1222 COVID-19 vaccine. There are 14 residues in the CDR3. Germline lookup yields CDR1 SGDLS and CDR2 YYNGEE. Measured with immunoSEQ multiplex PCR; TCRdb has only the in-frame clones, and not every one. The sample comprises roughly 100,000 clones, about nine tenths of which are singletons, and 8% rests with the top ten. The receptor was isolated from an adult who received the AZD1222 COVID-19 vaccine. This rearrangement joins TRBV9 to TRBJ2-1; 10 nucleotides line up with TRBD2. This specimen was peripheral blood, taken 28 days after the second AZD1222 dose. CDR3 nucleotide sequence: TGTGCTAGCGGGGGGACGCGGTCATACAATGAGCAGTTCTTC. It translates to CASGGTRSYNEQFF.